This TCR beta chain was observed in a study of siplizumab effects on memory and regulatory T cells. Study results and caveats: Alloreactive sequences traceable to unstimulated CD4+ memory cells were significantly reduced by siplizumab. Suppressive activity of Tregs proliferating in siplizumab cultures remained unconfirmed. In roughly 75-97% of proliferating CD4+ or CD8+ clones, a naive or memory phenotype could not be assigned.

A note on this clone: Its target is unknown.

Data came from immunoSEQ multiplex PCR; TCRdb stores just in-frame clones and leaves some out. The sample has 110,000 or so clones, about 91% seen once. Germline loops: CDR1 LGHNA, CDR2 YNFKEQ. The CDR3 totals 15 residues. The V end was cut by 2 bases, the J end by 1 base, with 11 bases between. The source is a human donor in good health. The chain couples TRBV4-2 to TRBJ1-1; D is possibly TRBD1 (5 bases). Sample: Tregs sorted from blood. CDR3 protein: CASSQSGTANTEAFF. CDR3 bases: TGTGCCAGCAGCCAATCCGGGACGGCGAACACTGAAGCTTTCTTT.